The 23 T cell receptor beta chains in this list originate from one sample, sequenced in a study of blood T cell repertoires in COVID-19. The data were produced by immunoSEQ multiplex PCR, yet TCRdb's version contains in-frame clones alone and is incomplete. The sample has under 55,000 clones, around four fifths seen once. Source material: peripheral blood. All receptors come from a human donor in a cohort sampled during active COVID-19.

This sequence joins TRBV30 and TRBJ1-4; possible D gene TRBD1, 5 bases. The ends were cut back, 0 bases at V and 3 bases at J, with 11 bases in the middle. CDR1 is GTSNPN and CDR2 is SVGIG in the germline V gene (reference sequence). There are 15 residues in the CDR3. DNA of the CDR3: TGTGCCTGGAGTGTACGGGGGGTCTCTAATGAAAAACTGTTTTTT. This encodes CAWSVRGVSNEKLFF.

J is TRBJ2-2 and V is TRBV24-1, with 7 nucleotides matching TRBD1. Germline V gene lookup returns CDR1 KGHDR and CDR2 SFDVKD. The trim removed 5 bases at V and 3 bases at J, leaving 5 bases unmatched. The CDR3 runs 15 residues. As DNA, the CDR3 is TGTGCCACCAGTGCTGGGACAGCAGACACCGGGGAGCTGTTTTTT. Its translation: CATSAGTADTGELFF.

This rearrangement joins TRBV30 to TRBJ2-3; D gene ambiguous. CDR3 length: 16 amino acids. V lost 0 bases, J lost 2 bases, and 15 bases lay in between. Germline loops: CDR1 GTSNPN, CDR2 SVGIG (reference sequence). The CDR3, as DNA: TGTGCCTGGAGTGTACCAGGTCTCACAACCACAGATACGCAGTATTTT. This sequence encodes CAWSVPGLTTTDTQYF.

Remarks on this clone: Other DNA sequences in this sample translate to the same CDR3. The V gene is TRBV29-1, the J gene TRBJ2-7; TRBD2 is a possible D gene (7 bases). The ends were cut back, 6 bases at V and 0 bases at J, with 18 bases in the middle. This CDR3 has 15 residues. In germline, CDR1 is SQVTM, CDR2 ANQGSEA. In nucleotides, the CDR3 is TGCAGCGTCCGGGGGGCGGCTACGAGCTCCTACGAGCAGTACTTC. It encodes CSVRGAATSSYEQYF.

This chain connects TRBV11-2 to TRBJ1-4; D ambiguous. Trimming took off 5 bases at V and 1 base at J, with 8 bases between the two ends. The CDR3 consists of 14 residues. The germline CDR1 and CDR2 sequences are SGHAT and FQNNGV. CDR3 amino acids: CASSPLRTNEKLFF. The CDR3 DNA reads TGTGCCAGCAGCCCACTTAGAACTAATGAAAAACTGTTTTTT.

The rearrangement uses TRBV6-4 and TRBJ1-2; the D is unclear. CDR1 MRHNA and CDR2 SNTAGT come from the germline V gene. V was shortened by 2 bases and J by 5 bases, with 24 bases between the two germline ends. This CDR3 spans 18 amino acids. CDR3 DNA: TGTGCCAGCAGTGACCCGAGGAGGAATAGGATTGATATTTATGGCTACACCTTC. Translating it yields CASSDPRRNRIDIYGYTF.

The gene calls are TRBV5-4 and TRBJ2-1; 7 bases agree with TRBD1. Germline V CDR1 and CDR2: SGHNT, YYREEE (reference sequence). Trimming removed 0 bases from V and 5 bases from J; junction bases left unmatched: 5. The CDR3 runs to 15 residues. The CDR3 region is CASSLDNRGHNEQFF. The CDR3 DNA sequence: TGTGCCAGCAGCTTGGACAACAGGGGCCACAATGAGCAGTTCTTC.

The chain uses TRBV7-2 and TRBJ2-7, with D perhaps TRBD1 (6 bases). Trimming stripped 8 bases from V and 7 bases from J, with 15 bases between. Germline-derived CDR1 and CDR2 are SGHTA and FQGNSA. CDR3 length: 12 amino acids. For the CDR3, the DNA is TGTGCCAGCCGGGTATCCGGGACAGAGCAGTACTTC. This gives the protein CASRVSGTEQYF.

The chain has TRBV6-6 and TRBJ1-2; D is unclear. The CDR3 is 10 residues long. Per germline, CDR1 MNHNY and CDR2 SVGAGI (reference sequence). V gave up 6 bases and J gave up 5 bases, with 4 bases separating them. The CDR3 spells CASSSYGYTF. DNA for the CDR3: TGTGCCAGCAGCTCTTATGGCTACACCTTC.

This clone was seen a few times. V gene TRBV27 combines with J gene TRBJ1-1, with 12 bases lining up with TRBD1. This CDR3 is built from 14 residues. The V gene's germline CDR1 is MNHEY and CDR2 SMNVEV (reference sequence). Trimming cost V 8 bases and J 6 bases; bases outside gene matches: 7. CDR3 in DNA: TGTGCCAGCGGCAAGGGACAGGGGGCCGCTGAAGCTTTCTTT. It specifies CASGKGQGAAEAFF.

This clone has just a few counts. The gene calls are TRBV24-1 and TRBJ1-3, with a tentative D call TRBD1 (5 bases). The V gene's germline CDR1 is KGHDR and CDR2 SFDVKD. The CDR3 runs to 19 residues. The V and J ends lost 1 base and 0 bases respectively, with 18 bases between them. CDR3 residues: CATSDLWTSVPFSGNTIYF. As DNA, the CDR3 is TGTGCCACCAGTGATTTATGGACATCTGTTCCCTTCTCTGGAAACACCATATATTTT.

The V and J genes are TRBV14 and TRBJ1-4, with 12 nucleotides matching TRBD1. The CDR3 length is 15 residues. V lost 2 bases to trimming and J lost 8 bases; unmatched junction nucleotides: 3. In germline, CDR1 is SGHDN, CDR2 FVKESK. CDR3 bases: TGTGCCAGCAGCCAATGGGACAGGGGGCGGGAAAAACTGTTTTTT. Translated: CASSQWDRGREKLFF.

The chain has TRBV4-1 and TRBJ1-2; possibly TRBD1 for D (6 bases). The CDR3 covers 15 residues. Between the trimmed V and J ends, which lost 1 base and 3 bases, there was a span of 12 bases. Germline V gene sequence: CDR1 MGHRA, CDR2 YSYEKL. CDR3 DNA sequence: TGCGCCAGCAGCCAAGGTGAAGGGGGACACTATGGCTACACCTTC. This translates into CASSQGEGGHYGYTF.

The CDR3 loop reads CASSYSAAGLTEAFF. The CDR3 DNA follows: TGTGCCAGCAGTTACTCGGCCGCAGGCCTCACTGAAGCTTTCTTT. The chain recombines TRBV6-5 with TRBJ1-1; D uncertain. Germline V CDR1 and CDR2: MNHEY, SVGAGI. Trimming removed 0 bases at V and 4 bases at J, with 12 bases between. This CDR3 has 15 residues.

The chain recombines TRBV5-1 with TRBJ2-4, with D possibly being TRBD2 (5 bases). The CDR3 covers 18 residues. CDR1 is SGHRS, CDR2 YFSETQ, per germline. V lost 0 bases to trimming and J lost 7 bases, with 23 bases between them. The CDR3 DNA reads TGCGCCAGCAGCTTGGGTGGTCTGGGAGATGGCTCGAGGAACATTCAGTACTTC. Protein product: CASSLGGLGDGSRNIQYF.

CDR3: CASSLRQGVTEQFF. For the CDR3, the DNA is TGTGCCAGCAGCCTCAGACAGGGAGTTACCGAGCAGTTCTTC. V and J are TRBV6-6 and TRBJ2-1; 7 bases align to TRBD1. This CDR3 spans 14 amino acids. CDR1 and CDR2 from the germline V gene are MNHNY and SVGAGI (reference sequence). J gave up 10 bases and V 6 bases, and 12 bases lay outside the gene matches.

The V and J genes are TRBV7-9 and TRBJ1-1; D gene ambiguous. V was shortened by 3 bases and J by 1 base, with 9 bases between the two germline ends. From germline, CDR1 is SEHNR and CDR2 FQNEAQ (reference sequence). The CDR3 covers 14 residues. The CDR3 DNA is TGTGCCAGCAGCTTCACACCCCAGAACACTGAAGCTTTCTTT. This sequence encodes CASSFTPQNTEAFF.

The gene calls are TRBV9 and TRBJ1-2, with 8 bases identical to TRBD1. V shed 0 bases and J 5 bases; nucleotides not matched to a gene: 6. The CDR3 is 15 amino acids. CDR1 and CDR2 (germline): SGDLS, YYNGEE. DNA of the CDR3: TGTGCCAGCAGCGTAGACGGACAGGGACGTTATGGCTACACCTTC. It specifies CASSVDGQGRYGYTF.

This rearrangement joins TRBV19 to TRBJ1-2, with no clear D. CDR1 and CDR2 (germline): LNHDA, SQIVND (reference sequence). The CDR3 consists of 13 residues. V was pared by 0 bases and J by 8 bases, with 10 bases between. The CDR3 DNA sequence: TGTGCCAGTAGTATAGATCCCCTTAGAGGCTACACCTTC. It translates to CASSIDPLRGYTF. Looking up the rest from reference TRBV19 and TRBJ1-2 gives the full variable domain: DGGITQSPKYLFRKEGQNVTLSCEQNLNHDAMYWYRQDPGQGLRLIYYSQIVNDFQKGDIAEGYSVSREKKESFPLTVTSAQKNPTAFYLCASSIDPLRGYTFGSGTRLTVV.

In this sample, this clone turned up a few times. The chain couples TRBV4-2 to TRBJ1-5, with D possibly matching TRBD1 (5 bases). Germline CDR1 is LGHNA and CDR2 is YNFKEQ. This CDR3 has 16 residues. V was trimmed by 0 bases and J by 3 bases, leaving 12 bases between them. In DNA, the CDR3 is TGTGCCAGCAGCCAAGATGTGGGGCGGACCAATCAGCCCCAGCATTTT. This codes for CASSQDVGRTNQPQHF.

CDR3 sequence (DNA): TGTGCCAGCTCACGGACAGGGTTGAGGGAGCAGTACTTC. Its protein is CASSRTGLREQYF. The chain carries TRBV18 and TRBJ2-7, with TRBD1 matching over 8 bases. The trim removed 4 bases at V and 7 bases at J, leaving 6 bases unmatched. This CDR3 is built from 13 residues. The germline V gene has CDR1 KGHSH and CDR2 LQKENI.

This chain uses TRBV5-1 with TRBJ1-3, with 7 positions matching TRBD1. Trimming removed 1 base from V and 2 bases from J; junction bases left unmatched: 3. CDR3 length equals 15 residues. Germline V lookup: CDR1 SGHRS, CDR2 YFSETQ. The CDR3 nucleotides read TGCGCCAGCAGCTTGTCCGGGACAGCTGGAAACACCATATATTTT. Its protein product is CASSLSGTAGNTIYF.

This clone turned up a few times. The chain joins TRBV7-2 to TRBJ2-7; 9 bases fit TRBD1. Germline V gene sequence: CDR1 SGHTA, CDR2 FQGNSA. The length of the CDR3 is 15 residues. The trim removed 3 bases at V and 6 bases at J, leaving 9 bases unmatched. CDR3 in DNA: TGTGCCAGCAGCTTGTCATTGGGACAGGGAGGCGAGCAGTACTTC. It specifies CASSLSLGQGGEQYF. The whole variable domain, filled in from reference TRBV7-2 and TRBJ2-7, reads GAGVSQSPSNKVTEKGKDVELRCDPISGHTALYWYRQSLGQGLEFLIYFQGNSAPDKSGLPSDRFSAERTGGSVSTLTIQRTQQEDSAVYLCASSLSLGQGGEQYFGPGTRLTVT.